This T cell receptor (beta chain) was identified during a study of technical replicates of blood from several donors. In its sample, this clone was seen once. TCRdb's copy holds only in-frame clones and misses some; the assay was immunoSEQ multiplex PCR. The sample yields about 79,000 clones, around 92% seen once. This CDR3 is built from 18 residues. V lost 0 bases to trimming and J lost 5 bases; unmatched junction nucleotides: 10. Germline-derived CDR1 and CDR2 are MRHNA and SNTAGT. The chain recombines TRBV6-4 with TRBJ2-1; 10 positions match TRBD2. Sequenced sample: T cells isolated from PBMCs. The source is a human donor in good health. Some clones in this sample may be carry-over from other donors' samples. DNA for the CDR3: TGTGCCAGCAGTGACTCTGGTAGCGGGAGGTCGACGAACAATGAGCAGTTCTTC. It codes for CASSDSGSGRSTNNEQFF.